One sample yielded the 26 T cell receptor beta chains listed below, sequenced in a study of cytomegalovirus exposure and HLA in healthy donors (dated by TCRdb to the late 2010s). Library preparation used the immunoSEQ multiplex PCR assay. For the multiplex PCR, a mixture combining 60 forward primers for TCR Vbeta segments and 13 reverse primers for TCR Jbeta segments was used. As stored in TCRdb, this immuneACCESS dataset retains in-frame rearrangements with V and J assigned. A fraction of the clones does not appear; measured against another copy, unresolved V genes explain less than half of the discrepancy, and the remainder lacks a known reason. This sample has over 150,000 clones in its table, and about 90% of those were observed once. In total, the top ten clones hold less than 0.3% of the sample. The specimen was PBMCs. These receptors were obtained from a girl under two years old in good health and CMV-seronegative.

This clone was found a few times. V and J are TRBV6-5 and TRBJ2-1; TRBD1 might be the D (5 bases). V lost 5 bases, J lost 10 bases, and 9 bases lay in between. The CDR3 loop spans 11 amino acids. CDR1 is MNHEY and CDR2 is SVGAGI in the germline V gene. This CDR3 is CASSLRQEQFF. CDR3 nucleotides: TGTGCCAGCAGTCTACGACAGGAGCAGTTCTTC.

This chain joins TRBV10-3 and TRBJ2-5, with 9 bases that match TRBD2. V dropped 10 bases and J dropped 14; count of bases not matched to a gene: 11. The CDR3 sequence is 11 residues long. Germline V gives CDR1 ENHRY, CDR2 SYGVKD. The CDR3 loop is CANSEGTSLYF. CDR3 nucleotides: TGTGCCAACTCAGAGGGGACTAGCTTATACTTC.

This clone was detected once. The CDR3 DNA is TGTGCCAGCAGTTTTTCCATCCAATACAGGGAATACGAGCAGTACTTC. Translated: CASSFSIQYREYEQYF. This chain joins TRBV27 and TRBJ2-7; D possibly corresponds to TRBD1 (6 bases). The CDR3 runs to 16 residues. Germline CDR1 MNHEY, CDR2 SMNVEV (reference sequence). Trimming stripped 3 bases from V and 4 bases from J, with 19 bases between.

The CDR3 loop is CASSPGLEAYEQYF. CDR3 DNA sequence: TGTGCCAGCAGCCCCGGACTAGAGGCCTACGAGCAGTACTTC. V usage is TRBV9 and J usage is TRBJ2-7, with 7 positions matching TRBD2. CDR3 length equals 14 residues. CDR1 and CDR2 from the germline V gene are SGDLS and YYNGEE. V was clipped by 4 bases and J by 2 bases; unmatched bases: 6.

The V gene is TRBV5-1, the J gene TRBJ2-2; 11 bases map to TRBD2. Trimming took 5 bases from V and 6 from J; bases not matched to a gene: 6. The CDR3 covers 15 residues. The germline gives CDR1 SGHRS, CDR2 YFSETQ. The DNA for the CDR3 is TGCGCCAGCAGTTCCACTAGCGGGAGAGCCGGGGAGCTGTTTTTT. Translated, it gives CASSSTSGRAGELFF.

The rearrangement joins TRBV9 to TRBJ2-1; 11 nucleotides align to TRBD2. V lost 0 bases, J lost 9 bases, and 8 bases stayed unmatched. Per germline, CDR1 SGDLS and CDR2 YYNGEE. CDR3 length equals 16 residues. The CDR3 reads CASSVAGLAGRVEQFF. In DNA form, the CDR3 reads TGTGCCAGCAGCGTAGCCGGACTAGCGGGCAGGGTTGAGCAGTTCTTC.

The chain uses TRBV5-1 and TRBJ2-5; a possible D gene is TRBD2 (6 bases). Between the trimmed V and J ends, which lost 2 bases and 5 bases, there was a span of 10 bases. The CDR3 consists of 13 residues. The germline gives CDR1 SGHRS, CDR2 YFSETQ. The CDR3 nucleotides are TGCGCCAGCAGCTTCGGCCGGGGGGAGACCCAGTACTTC. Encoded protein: CASSFGRGETQYF.

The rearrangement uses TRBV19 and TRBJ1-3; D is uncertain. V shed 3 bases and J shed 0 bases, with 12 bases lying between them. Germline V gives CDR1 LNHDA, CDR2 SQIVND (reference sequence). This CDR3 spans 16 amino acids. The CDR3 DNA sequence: TGTGCCAGTAGTATCGCCTTCACGGGCTCTGGAAACACCATATATTTT. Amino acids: CASSIAFTGSGNTIYF. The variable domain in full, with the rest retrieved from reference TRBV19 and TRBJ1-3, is DGGITQSPKYLFRKEGQNVTLSCEQNLNHDAMYWYRQDPGQGLRLIYYSQIVNDFQKGDIAEGYSVSREKKESFPLTVTSAQKNPTAFYLCASSIAFTGSGNTIYFGEGSWLTVV.

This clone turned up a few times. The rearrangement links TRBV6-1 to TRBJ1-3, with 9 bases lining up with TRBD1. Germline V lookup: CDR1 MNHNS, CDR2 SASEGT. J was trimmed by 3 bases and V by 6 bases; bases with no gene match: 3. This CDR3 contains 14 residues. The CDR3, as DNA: TGTGCCAGCAGCGTGACAGGGGGTGGAAACACCATATATTTT. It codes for CASSVTGGGNTIYF.

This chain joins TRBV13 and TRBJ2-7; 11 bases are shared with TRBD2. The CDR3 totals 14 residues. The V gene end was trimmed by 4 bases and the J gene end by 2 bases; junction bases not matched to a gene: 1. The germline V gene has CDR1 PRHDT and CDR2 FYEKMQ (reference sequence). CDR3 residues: CASSSGLAAYEQYF. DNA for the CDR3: TGTGCCAGCAGCTCGGGACTAGCGGCCTACGAGCAGTACTTC. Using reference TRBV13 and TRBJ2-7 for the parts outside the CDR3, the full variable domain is AAGVIQSPRHLIKEKRETATLKCYPIPRHDTVYWYQQGPGQDPQFLISFYEKMQSDKGSIPDRFSAQQFSDYHSELNMSSLELGDSALYFCASSSGLAAYEQYFGPGTRLTVT.

The CDR3 loop is CASSYTGFTLHF. The CDR3 nucleotides read TGTGCCAGCAGTTACACAGGGTTCACCCTCCACTTT. This chain joins TRBV6-6 and TRBJ1-6, with D possibly matching TRBD1 (6 bases). Germline-derived CDR1 and CDR2 are MNHNY and SVGAGI (reference sequence). The V and J ends lost 2 bases and 14 bases respectively, with 10 bases between them. The CDR3 is 12 amino acids.

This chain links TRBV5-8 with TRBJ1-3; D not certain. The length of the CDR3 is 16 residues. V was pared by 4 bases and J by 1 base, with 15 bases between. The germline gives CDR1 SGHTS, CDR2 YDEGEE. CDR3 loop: CASSRRTLRSGNTIYF. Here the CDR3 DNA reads TGTGCCAGCAGCCGCCGGACTCTAAGATCTGGAAACACCATATATTTT.

In DNA, the CDR3 is TGTGCCAGCAGCTTACGTGCACAGAAAAACACTGAAGCTTTCTTT. Translated: CASSLRAQKNTEAFF. The rearrangement joins TRBV7-9 to TRBJ1-1; D is uncertain. Germline-derived CDR1 and CDR2 are SEHNR and FQNEAQ (reference sequence). The CDR3 spans 15 residues. V was cut by 2 bases and J by 2 bases, with 12 bases left in between.

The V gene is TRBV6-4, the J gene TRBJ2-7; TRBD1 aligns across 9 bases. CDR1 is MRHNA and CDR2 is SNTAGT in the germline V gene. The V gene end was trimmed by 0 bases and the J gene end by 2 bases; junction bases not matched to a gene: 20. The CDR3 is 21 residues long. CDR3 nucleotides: TGTGCCAGCAGTGACTCGAAAATTTCGTGGGACAGGGCGACTTTTACCTACGAGCAGTACTTC. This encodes CASSDSKISWDRATFTYEQYF.

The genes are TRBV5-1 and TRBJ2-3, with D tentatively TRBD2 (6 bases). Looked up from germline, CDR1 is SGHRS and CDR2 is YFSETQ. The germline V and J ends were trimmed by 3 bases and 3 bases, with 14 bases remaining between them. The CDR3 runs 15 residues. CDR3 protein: CASSSQAGPTDTQYF. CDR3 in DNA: TGCGCCAGCAGCTCCCAGGCGGGGCCTACAGATACGCAGTATTTT.

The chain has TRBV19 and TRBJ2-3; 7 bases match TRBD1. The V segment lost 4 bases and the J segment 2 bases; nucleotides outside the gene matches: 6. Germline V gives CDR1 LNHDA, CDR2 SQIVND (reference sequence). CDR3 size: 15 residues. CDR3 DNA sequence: TGTGCCAGTAGTAAAGGGGGCAGCCTCACAGATACGCAGTATTTT. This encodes CASSKGGSLTDTQYF. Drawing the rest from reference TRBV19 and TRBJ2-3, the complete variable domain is DGGITQSPKYLFRKEGQNVTLSCEQNLNHDAMYWYRQDPGQGLRLIYYSQIVNDFQKGDIAEGYSVSREKKESFPLTVTSAQKNPTAFYLCASSKGGSLTDTQYFGPGTRLTVL.

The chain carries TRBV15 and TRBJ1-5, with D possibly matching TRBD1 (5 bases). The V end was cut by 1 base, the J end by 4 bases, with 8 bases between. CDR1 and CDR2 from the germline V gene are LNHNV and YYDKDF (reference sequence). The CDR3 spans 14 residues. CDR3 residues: CATSRGQSNQPQHF. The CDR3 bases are TGTGCCACCAGCAGAGGACAGAGTAATCAGCCCCAGCATTTT.

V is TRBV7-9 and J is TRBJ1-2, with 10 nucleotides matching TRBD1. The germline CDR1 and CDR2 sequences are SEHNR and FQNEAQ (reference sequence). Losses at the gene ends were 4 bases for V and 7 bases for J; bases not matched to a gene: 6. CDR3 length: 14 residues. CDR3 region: CASSYRQGAGGYTF. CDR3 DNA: TGTGCCAGCAGCTACAGACAGGGGGCTGGTGGCTACACCTTC.

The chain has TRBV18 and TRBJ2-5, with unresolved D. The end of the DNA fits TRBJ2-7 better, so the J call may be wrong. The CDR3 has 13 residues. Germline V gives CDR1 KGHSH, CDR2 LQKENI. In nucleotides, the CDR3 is TGTGCCAGCTCACCACCGATGTCGTACGAGCAGTACTTC. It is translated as CASSPPMSYEQYF.

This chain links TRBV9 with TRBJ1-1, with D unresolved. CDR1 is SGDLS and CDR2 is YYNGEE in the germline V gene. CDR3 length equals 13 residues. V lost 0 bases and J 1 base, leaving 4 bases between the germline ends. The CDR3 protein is CASSVDGNTEAFF. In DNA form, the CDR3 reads TGTGCCAGCAGCGTAGACGGGAACACTGAAGCTTTCTTT.

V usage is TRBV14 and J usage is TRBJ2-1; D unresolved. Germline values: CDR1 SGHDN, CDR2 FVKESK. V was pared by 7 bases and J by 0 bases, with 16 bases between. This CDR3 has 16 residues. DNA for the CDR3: TGTGCCAGCACCAAAAAAACATCACCCTCCTACAATGAGCAGTTCTTC. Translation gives CASTKKTSPSYNEQFF.

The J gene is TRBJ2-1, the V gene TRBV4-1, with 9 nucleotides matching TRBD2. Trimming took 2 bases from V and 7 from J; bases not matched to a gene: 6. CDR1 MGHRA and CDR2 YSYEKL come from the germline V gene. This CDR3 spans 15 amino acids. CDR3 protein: CASSQLAGSGNEQFF. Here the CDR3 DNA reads TGCGCCAGCAGCCAACTAGCGGGGTCGGGTAATGAGCAGTTCTTC.

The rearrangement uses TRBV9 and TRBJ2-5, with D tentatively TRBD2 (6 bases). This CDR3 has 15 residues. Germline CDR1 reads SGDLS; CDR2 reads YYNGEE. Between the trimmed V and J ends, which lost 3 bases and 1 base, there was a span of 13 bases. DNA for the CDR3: TGTGCCAGCAGCGATAACAGACTAGTCCAAGAGACCCAGTACTTC. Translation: CASSDNRLVQETQYF.

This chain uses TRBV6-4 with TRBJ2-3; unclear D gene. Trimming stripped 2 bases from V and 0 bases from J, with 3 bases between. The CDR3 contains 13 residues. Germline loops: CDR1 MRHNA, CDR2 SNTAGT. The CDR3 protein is CASSDLSTDTQYF. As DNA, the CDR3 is TGTGCCAGCAGTGACCTCAGCACAGATACGCAGTATTTT.

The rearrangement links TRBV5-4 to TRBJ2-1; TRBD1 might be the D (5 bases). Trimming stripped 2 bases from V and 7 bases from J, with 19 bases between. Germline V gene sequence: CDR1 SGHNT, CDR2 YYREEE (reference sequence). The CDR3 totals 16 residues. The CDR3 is CASSLLRVSIGNEQFF. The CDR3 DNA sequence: TGTGCCAGCAGCTTACTCAGGGTATCTATCGGGAATGAGCAGTTCTTC.

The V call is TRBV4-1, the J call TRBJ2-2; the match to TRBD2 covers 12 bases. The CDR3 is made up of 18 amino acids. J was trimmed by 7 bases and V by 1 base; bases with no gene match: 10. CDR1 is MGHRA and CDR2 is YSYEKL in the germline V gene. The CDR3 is CASSQVFSGLAGHGELFF. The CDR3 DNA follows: TGCGCCAGCAGCCAAGTCTTTTCCGGACTAGCGGGACACGGGGAGCTGTTTTTT.